This T cell receptor beta chain was recovered during a study of radiotherapy plus CTLA-4 blockade in lung cancer. CDR3 length: 15 amino acids. Trimming left V 4 bases short and J 0 bases short, with 10 bases between. Germline values: CDR1 SGHAT, CDR2 FQNNGV. In its sample, this clone was seen once. Only in-frame clones appear in the TCRdb table, and some are missing; sequencing was by immunoSEQ multiplex PCR. This sample has tens of thousands of clones, with 75% to 85% found just once. This TCR was recovered from a human donor with non-small cell lung cancer that progressed on radiotherapy plus ipilimumab. The sample here was peripheral blood, taken from a patient treated with radiotherapy plus ipilimumab. The chain employs TRBV11-2 and TRBJ1-5, with TRBD1 as a possible D gene (6 bases). The CDR3, as DNA: TGTGCCAGCAGCTCGGACAGCGCTAGCAATCAGCCCCAGCATTTT. Its protein is CASSSDSASNQPQHF.